The 12 T cell receptor beta chains reported below all come from one sample, sequenced in a study of shared clonotypes between healthy human individuals. Sequenced by immunoSEQ multiplex PCR; TCRdb stores in-frame clones only, minus some. This table holds millions of clones, around nine tenths found once. The source material was naive CD4+ T cells sorted from blood. Subset noted: CD45RA+ positively selected. All receptors come from a man between 18 and 29 years old in good health.

The chain couples TRBV7-8 to TRBJ2-5; maybe TRBD1 (5 bases). The length of the CDR3 is 15 residues. CDR1 SGHVS and CDR2 FQNEAQ come from the germline V gene. V gave up 4 bases and J gave up 3 bases, with 15 bases separating them. The CDR3 region has the DNA TGTGCCAGCAGCTCCGTTTACCCCAGGGAAGAGACCCAGTACTTC. It yields the protein CASSSVYPREETQYF.

The DNA for the CDR3 is TGTGCCAGCAGAACCGAGGGACTAGCGACAGATACGCAGTATTTT. It codes for CASRTEGLATDTQYF. The genes are TRBV27 and TRBJ2-3, with 10 nucleotides matching TRBD2. The trim removed 6 bases at V and 3 bases at J, leaving 6 bases unmatched. This CDR3 comprises 15 residues. Per germline, CDR1 MNHEY and CDR2 SMNVEV (reference sequence).

In the case of this clone: Additional DNA sequences in this sample encode the identical CDR3. The rearrangement links TRBV30 to TRBJ1-5; D perhaps matches TRBD1 (6 bases). Germline CDR1 GTSNPN, CDR2 SVGIG (reference sequence). Between the trimmed V and J ends, which lost 0 bases and 2 bases, there was a span of 8 bases. The length of the CDR3 is 14 residues. This CDR3 reads CAWSVGGGNQPQHF. CDR3 DNA sequence: TGTGCCTGGAGTGTAGGGGGAGGCAATCAGCCCCAGCATTTT.

This sequence joins TRBV18 and TRBJ2-5, with TRBD1 matching 9 bases. V lost 3 bases to trimming and J lost 5 bases; unmatched junction nucleotides: 7. This CDR3 region has 15 residues. Germline CDR1 is KGHSH and CDR2 is LQKENI. In DNA, the CDR3 is TGTGCCAGCTCACCCGGGACAGGGCAGCGGGAGACCCAGTACTTC. Its translation: CASSPGTGQRETQYF.

V is TRBV9 and J is TRBJ2-3; tentative D call: TRBD2 (5 bases). This CDR3 has 15 residues. The germline V gene has CDR1 SGDLS and CDR2 YYNGEE. With 0 bases removed from V and 1 base from J, the gap between germline ends came to 9 bases. CDR3 in amino acids: CASSVVGSRTDTQYF. The DNA of the CDR3 is TGTGCCAGCAGCGTAGTGGGGAGTCGCACAGATACGCAGTATTTT.

The J gene is TRBJ2-5, the V gene TRBV2; D unclear. V was trimmed by 0 bases and J by 7 bases, leaving 12 bases between them. Germline V lookup: CDR1 SNHLY, CDR2 FYNNEI. The CDR3 loop spans 14 amino acids. DNA for the CDR3: TGTGCCAGCAGTGAAGCGCTTGCCAGCGTGACCCAGTACTTC. It yields the protein CASSEALASVTQYF.

This sequence joins TRBV7-9 and TRBJ1-6, with 8 bases identical to TRBD1. The CDR3 has 13 residues. The V and J ends lost 4 bases and 13 bases, in that order; junction bases with no gene match: 6. In germline, CDR1 is SEHNR, CDR2 FQNEAQ (reference sequence). The CDR3 reads CASSSTGGGPLHF. CDR3 bases: TGTGCCAGCAGCTCCACAGGGGGTGGTCCCCTCCACTTT.

The V call is TRBV5-1, the J call TRBJ2-7; D perhaps matches TRBD2 (5 bases). This CDR3 spans 14 amino acids. In germline, CDR1 is SGHRS, CDR2 YFSETQ. Deletions cut 5 bases from V and 3 bases from J, with 15 bases between. The CDR3 sequence is CASRSGSSNYEQYF. The CDR3 DNA reads TGCGCCAGCAGATCGGGGTCGAGTAACTACGAGCAGTACTTC. Looking up the rest from reference TRBV5-1 and TRBJ2-7 gives the full variable domain: KAGVTQTPRYLIKTRGQQVTLSCSPISGHRSVSWYQQTPGQGLQFLFEYFSETQRNKGNFPGRFSGRQFSNSRSEMNVSTLELGDSALYLCASRSGSSNYEQYFGPGTRLTVT.

This clone was picked up a small number of times. Additional DNA sequences in this sample encode the identical CDR3. V is TRBV10-3 and J is TRBJ1-1, with no clear D. Deletions cut 3 bases from V and 5 bases from J, with 4 bases between. The CDR3 has 11 residues. The V gene's germline CDR1 is ENHRY and CDR2 SYGVKD. DNA of the CDR3: TGTGCCATCAGTGATGGGACTGAAGCTTTCTTT. It yields the protein CAISDGTEAFF.

V usage is TRBV7-2 and J usage is TRBJ2-1, with D hard to call. CDR3 size: 13 residues. The V and J ends lost 0 bases and 8 bases respectively, with 8 bases between them. In germline, CDR1 is SGHTA, CDR2 FQGNSA. The CDR3 nucleotides read TGTGCCAGCAGCTTAGCCCTCAGATATGAGCAGTTCTTC. This codes for CASSLALRYEQFF.

Of note for this clone: Other DNA sequences in the same sample also yield this CDR3. This chain connects TRBV19 to TRBJ2-3; D is possibly TRBD1 (5 bases). Germline CDR1 LNHDA, CDR2 SQIVND (reference sequence). This CDR3 region has 12 residues. V lost 9 bases and J 1 base, leaving 8 bases between the germline ends. Here the CDR3 reads CASSTGTDTQYF. The CDR3, as DNA: TGTGCCAGCTCGACAGGCACAGATACGCAGTATTTT.

The chain employs TRBV5-8 and TRBJ1-2; D is unresolved. The CDR3 contains 13 residues. CDR1 is SGHTS, CDR2 YDEGEE, per germline. The V gene lost 3 bases and the J gene lost 1 base, with 7 bases spanning the gap. CDR3 amino acids: CASSSTDNYGYTF. CDR3 DNA sequence: TGTGCCAGCAGCTCCACGGATAACTATGGCTACACCTTC.